One and the same sample provided the 20 T cell receptor beta chains below, sequenced in a study of regulatory T cells in long-lasting Graves disease. Time point here: newly diagnosed GD, antithyroid drugs for less than 3 months. After RNA was extracted from PBMCs, the TCR library was made from it. Relying on iRepertoire HTBI primers and Arm-PCR of CDR3 regions, the team built TCR beta libraries. TCRdb reprocessed the multiplex PCR reads with MiXCR, giving one entry per CDR3 protein. Of some 490,000 distinct CDR3 sequences in the sample, approximately 12% were seen once. The same specimen was also included in a second study, on T cells in Graves' hyperthyroidism and ophthalmopathy.

Sequencing was performed on peripheral blood mononuclear cells (PBMCs), taken at new diagnosis, from a patient treated with antithyroid drugs. All receptors come from a woman in her 30s with Graves disease.

This clonotype was seen repeatedly, ten times or more. The chain couples TRBV2 to TRBJ1-5; tentatively, D is TRBD1 (5 bases). CDR1 is SNHLY and CDR2 is FYNNEI in the germline V gene. With 0 bases removed from V and 0 bases from J, the gap between germline ends came to 12 bases. This CDR3 spans 17 amino acids. CDR3 residues: CASSEATGVPSNQPQHF. In nucleotides, the CDR3 is TGTGCCAGCAGTGAAGCAACGGGGGTCCCTAGCAATCAGCCCCAGCATTTT. The variable domain in full, with the rest retrieved from reference TRBV2 and TRBJ1-5, is EPEVTQTPSHQVTQMGQEVILRCVPISNHLYFYWYRQILGQKVEFLVSFYNNEISEKSEIFDDQFSVERPDGSNFTLKIRSTKLEDSAMYFCASSEATGVPSNQPQHFGDGTRLSIL.

The sample holds a few counts of this clonotype. The J gene is TRBJ2-7, the V gene TRBV18; 8 nucleotides line up with TRBD1. Looked up from germline, CDR1 is KGHSH and CDR2 is LQKENI. V was clipped by 6 bases and J by 5 bases; unmatched bases: 12. There are 15 residues in the CDR3. CDR3 nucleotides: TGTGCCAGCTCTCCGGACAGGGTGGTTTCCCACGAGCAGTACTTC. Its protein product is CASSPDRVVSHEQYF.

The rearrangement joins TRBV9 to TRBJ1-2; D is possibly TRBD1 (5 bases). Germline loops: CDR1 SGDLS, CDR2 YYNGEE. V was clipped by 3 bases and J by 7 bases, with 16 bases between them. The CDR3 has 14 amino acids. The CDR3 bases are TGTGCCAGCAGCGGGACATCCCAGGGATCTGGCTACACCTTC. It translates to CASSGTSQGSGYTF.

At least ten counts were recorded for this clonotype. This chain uses TRBV19 with TRBJ1-5, with TRBD1 as a possible D gene (5 bases). The CDR3 length is 14 residues. Germline values: CDR1 LNHDA, CDR2 SQIVND (reference sequence). Trimming removed 10 bases from V and 5 bases from J, with 18 bases in between. The CDR3 sequence is CATQWDGRDQPQHF. The CDR3 DNA follows: TGTGCCACCCAGTGGGACGGCCGAGATCAGCCCCAGCATTTT.

Many counts were recorded for this clonotype. The V and J genes are TRBV5-8 and TRBJ2-7; tentative D call: TRBD1 (5 bases). V shed 3 bases and J shed 3 bases, with 16 bases lying between them. In germline, CDR1 is SGHTS, CDR2 YDEGEE. There are 15 residues in the CDR3. CDR3 amino acids: CASSWVRVVRYEQYF. For the CDR3, the DNA is TGTGCCAGCAGCTGGGTCAGGGTGGTACGCTACGAGCAGTACTTC.

The genes are TRBV3-1 and TRBJ2-7, with D maybe TRBD2 (6 bases). Germline V gene lookup returns CDR1 LGHDT and CDR2 YNNKEL (reference sequence). Trimming removed 1 base at V and 4 bases at J, with 11 bases between. CDR3 length: 14 residues. The CDR3 bases are TGTGCCAGCAGCCAAGGGGGGGTAGGATACGAGCAGTACTTC. It yields the protein CASSQGGVGYEQYF.

This clonotype was counted at least ten times. V is TRBV6-1 and J is TRBJ2-7, with 8 bases fitting TRBD1. This CDR3 is built from 15 residues. The V segment lost 6 bases and the J segment 5 bases; nucleotides outside the gene matches: 12. The germline gives CDR1 MNHNS, CDR2 SASEGT. CDR3 sequence (DNA): TGTGCCAGCAGCTCCGGACAGGGAGGTGTGGACGAGCAGTACTTC. It codes for CASSSGQGGVDEQYF.

This clonotype was picked up many times. The rearrangement joins TRBV12-3 or TRBV12-4 to TRBJ1-2; 11 bases agree with TRBD1. The CDR3 covers 16 residues. V gave up 3 bases and J gave up 4 bases; unmatched junction bases: 7. The chain's CDR3 is CASSFGTGGEGYGYTF. The CDR3 region has the DNA TGTGCCAGCAGTTTCGGGACAGGGGGGGAAGGCTATGGCTACACCTTC.

This clonotype has at least ten counts. The chain links TRBV19 to TRBJ2-5; 9 bases map to TRBD2. The CDR3 contains 15 residues. With V trimmed by 8 bases and J by 10 bases, 17 bases remained unmatched. CDR1 is LNHDA, CDR2 SQIVND, per germline (reference sequence). The CDR3 DNA is TGTGCCAGTTCGTCCTCGCTGGCGGGAGGGTCGAGCCAGTACTTC. It specifies CASSSSLAGGSSQYF.

This clonotype was observed many times. The chain carries TRBV11-2 and TRBJ2-2, with 7 bases aligning to TRBD1. Trimming cost V 0 bases and J 0 bases; bases outside gene matches: 16. Germline loops: CDR1 SGHAT, CDR2 FQNNGV. This CDR3 has 21 amino acids. This CDR3 reads CASSLEGMGTAIYTNTGELFF. The CDR3 nucleotides are TGTGCCAGCAGCTTAGAGGGGATGGGGACAGCCATTTACACGAACACCGGGGAGCTGTTTTTT.

This clonotype was observed many times. J is TRBJ2-5 and V is TRBV3-1; 8 bases match TRBD1. Germline assignment: CDR1 LGHDT and CDR2 YNNKEL (reference sequence). The CDR3 is 15 residues long. With V trimmed by 5 bases and J by 5 bases, 10 bases remained unmatched. The CDR3 here is CASSTPGQGRETQYF. CDR3 DNA: TGTGCCAGCAGCACGCCAGGACAGGGAAGGGAGACCCAGTACTTC.

This clonotype has ten or more counts. The CDR3 DNA is TGCAGTGCTAGTCCCCAGGCGAGGGGTTCTGGCTACACCTTC. Translated: CSASPQARGSGYTF. The J gene is TRBJ1-2, the V gene TRBV20-1; D may be TRBD1 (5 bases). V was clipped by 3 bases and J by 7 bases, with 18 bases between them. Germline CDR1 is DFQATT and CDR2 is SNEGSKA (reference sequence). This CDR3 is 14 amino acids long.

This clonotype was detected ten times or more. The chain has TRBV18 and TRBJ2-2, with 10 bases that match TRBD1. This CDR3 has 15 amino acids. The germline V gene has CDR1 KGHSH and CDR2 LQKENI. The trim removed 2 bases at V and 6 bases at J, leaving 3 bases unmatched. The chain's CDR3 is CASSPRDRGSGELFF. DNA of the CDR3: TGTGCCAGCTCACCAAGGGACAGGGGTTCCGGGGAGCTGTTTTTT.

This clonotype was picked up many times. The chain links TRBV27 to TRBJ2-2; 9 positions agree with TRBD2. With V trimmed by 1 base and J by 3 bases, 6 bases remained unmatched. This CDR3 has 17 amino acids. CDR1 is MNHEY, CDR2 SMNVEV, per germline (reference sequence). This CDR3 reads CASSLLAGGWDTGELFF. The CDR3 coding sequence is TGTGCCAGCAGTTTATTGGCGGGAGGGTGGGACACCGGGGAGCTGTTTTTT.

This clonotype showed up many times. The chain carries TRBV5-1 and TRBJ2-3; D not resolved. V was pared by 0 bases and J by 4 bases, with 9 bases between. Germline CDR1 is SGHRS and CDR2 is YFSETQ. CDR3 size: 14 residues. The CDR3 protein is CASSLGFVSDTQYF. The CDR3 bases are TGCGCCAGCAGCTTGGGGTTCGTCTCAGATACGCAGTATTTT.

This clonotype was detected ten times or more. J is TRBJ1-2 and V is TRBV11-1; perhaps TRBD1 as D (5 bases). The germline gives CDR1 SGHAT, CDR2 FQDESV (reference sequence). CDR3 size: 13 residues. The ends were cut back, 5 bases at V and 5 bases at J, with 12 bases in the middle. The CDR3 protein is CASSRDVRYGYTF. In nucleotides, the CDR3 is TGTGCCAGCAGCCGGGACGTCCGGTATGGCTACACCTTC.

This clonotype showed up many times. This rearrangement joins TRBV19 to TRBJ1-1; TRBD1 is a possible D gene (5 bases). The CDR3 runs to 19 residues. Between the trimmed V and J ends, which lost 3 bases and 1 base, there was a span of 24 bases. Per the germline V gene, CDR1 is LNHDA and CDR2 is SQIVND (reference sequence). CDR3 nucleotides: TGTGCCAGTAGTATTCAATACAGGTCCGGTTCAAGGGGGAACACTGAAGCTTTCTTT. This gives the protein CASSIQYRSGSRGNTEAFF.

The sample holds many counts of this clonotype. The V call is TRBV3-1, the J call TRBJ2-7; tentative D call: TRBD1 (5 bases). The CDR3 is 12 amino acids. V lost 3 bases and J lost 7, with 10 bases in between. Germline V gene sequence: CDR1 LGHDT, CDR2 YNNKEL (reference sequence). This CDR3 is CASSQGQGEQYF. CDR3 coding DNA: TGTGCCAGCAGCCAGGGGCAGGGAGAGCAGTACTTC.

This clonotype appeared many times. The chain combines TRBV4-3 with TRBJ1-2; D might be TRBD1 (6 bases). The CDR3 is 16 amino acids. V was clipped by 0 bases and J by 5 bases, with 16 bases between them. Germline V gene lookup returns CDR1 LGHNA and CDR2 YSLEER. CDR3 in amino acids: CASSQDWTDLRYGYTF. Here the CDR3 DNA reads TGCGCCAGCAGCCAAGATTGGACAGATCTTCGGTATGGCTACACCTTC.

This clonotype was detected ten times or more. The rearrangement uses TRBV4-1 and TRBJ2-1; D is perhaps TRBD2 (6 bases). Germline V CDR1 and CDR2: MGHRA, YSYEKL. Trimming cost V 4 bases and J 7 bases, with 14 bases left between them. CDR3 size: 14 residues. The CDR3 protein is CASSRTPLANEQFF. CDR3 sequence (DNA): TGCGCCAGCAGCCGTACGCCCCTAGCGAATGAGCAGTTCTTC.